The clone carrying this T cell receptor beta chain was picked up many times. Its antigen remains unidentified. The entry originates in a study of CD8 T cells in ankylosing spondylitis. Preparation of TCR beta libraries was done by quantitative 5'-RACE with molecular barcodes. Via MiXCR, TCRdb re-called the 5' RACE reads, giving one row per CDR3 protein. The sample contains 150,000 to 200,000 distinct CDR3 sequences, 15% to 20% of which appear only once. Regarding the study as a whole: Blood of patients with ankylosing spondylitis appeared to be characterized by a TCR beta motif of about eight highly homologous variants. Within peripheral blood, clones linked to disease were CD8+ and relatively rare. Significant enrichment of disease-linked clones was reportedly seen in matched ankylosing spondylitis synovial fluid.

The sequence came from a male donor under 30 with ankylosing spondylitis or in good health (not recorded which). The source material was blood, either unsorted or a sorted T cell fraction (not recorded which).

CDR3 loop: CASSADRDNTGELFF. CDR3 coding DNA: TGCGCCAGCAGCGCGGACAGGGATAACACCGGGGAGCTGTTTTTT. This chain joins TRBV5-1 and TRBJ2-2, with 8 bases that match TRBD1. The CDR3 runs to 15 residues. V was pared by 4 bases and J by 2 bases, with 4 bases of the junction left unmatched. Germline V gives CDR1 SGHRS, CDR2 YFSETQ.